This T cell receptor beta chain stems from a study of blood T cells in healthy people across ages. Study-wide findings and caveats: In long-lived donors, naive CD4+ cell counts and diversity exceeded those of aged donors. A strong correlation between TCR beta diversity and naive T cell percentage was seen.

A second PCR of 7 to 11 cycles used a sample-barcoded 5' primer and a J-beta primer mix. Tagging of each cDNA molecule was performed by a template-switch adaptor with 12 random nucleotides. TCRdb redid the calling of the 5' RACE reads with MiXCR, one entry per CDR3 protein. This table has under 2 million distinct CDR3 sequences, roughly 32% appearing once. On this clonotype: Its antigen is currently unknown.

Per sample, at least 5 micrograms of total RNA were extracted. CDR3 size: 15 residues. V was pared by 0 bases and J by 3 bases, with 14 bases between. Germline V gene data show CDR1 as SQVTM and CDR2 as ANQGSEA. The source material was blood. The gene calls are TRBV29-1 and TRBJ1-1; TRBD1 is a possible D gene (5 bases). The source is a woman aged 30 to 39 in good health. This CDR3 is CSVEDLAQGYTEAFF. CDR3 coding DNA: TGCAGCGTTGAAGATCTGGCGCAGGGATACACTGAAGCTTTCTTT.